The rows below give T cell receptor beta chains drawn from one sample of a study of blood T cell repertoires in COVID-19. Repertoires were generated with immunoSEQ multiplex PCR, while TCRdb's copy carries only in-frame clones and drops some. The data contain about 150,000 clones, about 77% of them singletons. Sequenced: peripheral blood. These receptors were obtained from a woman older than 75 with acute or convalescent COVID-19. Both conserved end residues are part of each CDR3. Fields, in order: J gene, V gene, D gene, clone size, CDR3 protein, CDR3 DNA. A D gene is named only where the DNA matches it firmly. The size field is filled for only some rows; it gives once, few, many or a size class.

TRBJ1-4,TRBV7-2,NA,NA,CASSLVSSGELGKLFF,TGTGCCAGCAGCTTAGTTTCTAGCGGGGAATTGGGAAAACTGTTTTTT
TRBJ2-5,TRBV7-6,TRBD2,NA,CASSFSGRAPETQYF,TGTGCCAGCAGCTTTAGCGGGAGGGCCCCCGAGACCCAGTACTTC
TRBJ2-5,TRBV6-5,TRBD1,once,CASSYSTGRETQYF,TGTGCCAGCAGTTACTCGACAGGGCGCGAGACCCAGTACTTC
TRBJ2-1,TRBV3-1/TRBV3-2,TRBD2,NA,CASSQPGTSGYNEQFF,TGTGCCAGCAGCCAACCCGGGACTAGCGGCTACAATGAGCAGTTCTTC
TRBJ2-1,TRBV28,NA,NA,CASCASVSYNEQFF,TGTGCCAGCTGCGCGAGTGTCTCCTACAATGAGCAGTTCTTC
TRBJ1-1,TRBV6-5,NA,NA,CASSPGQLNTEAFF,TGTGCCAGCAGTCCCGGACAGTTGAACACTGAAGCTTTCTTT
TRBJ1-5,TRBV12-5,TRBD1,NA,CASGLATGGWQPQHF,TGTGCTAGTGGTTTGGCGACAGGGGGCTGGCAGCCCCAGCATTTT
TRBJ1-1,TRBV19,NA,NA,CASSLGTWNSRYMNTEAFF,TGTGCCAGTAGTTTAGGTACCTGGAACAGCAGATACATGAACACTGAAGCTTTCTTT
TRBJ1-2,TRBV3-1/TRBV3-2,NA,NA,CASSQRRGDGYTF,TGTGCCAGCAGCCAAAGACGGGGAGATGGCTACACCTTC
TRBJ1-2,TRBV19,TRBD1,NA,CASSMGTEYYGYTF,TGTGCCAGTAGTATGGGGACAGAATACTATGGCTACACCTTC
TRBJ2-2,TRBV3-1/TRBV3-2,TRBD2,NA,CASSQRGASNTGELFF,TGTGCCAGCAGTCAGCGGGGGGCATCCAACACCGGGGAGCTGTTTTTT
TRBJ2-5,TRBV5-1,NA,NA,CASSPEDSSQETQYF,TGCGCCAGCAGCCCTGAGGACAGCTCCCAAGAGACCCAGTACTTC
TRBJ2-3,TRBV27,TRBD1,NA,CASSLYRGTDTQYF,TGTGCCAGCAGTTTGTACAGGGGAACAGATACGCAGTATTTT
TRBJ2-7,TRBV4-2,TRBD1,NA,CASSRGQGTYEQYF,TGTGCCAGCAGCCGGGGACAGGGAACCTACGAGCAGTACTTC
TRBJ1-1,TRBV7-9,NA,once,CASSLAFPGDTEAFF,TGTGCCAGCAGCTTAGCTTTCCCGGGGGACACTGAAGCTTTCTTT
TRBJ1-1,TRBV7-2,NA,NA,CASSLVGVDAFF,TGTGCCAGCAGCTTAGTGGGAGTGGATGCTTTCTTT
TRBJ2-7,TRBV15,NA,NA,CATSSVTYEQYF,TGTGCCACCTCTAGTGTAACCTACGAGCAGTACTTC
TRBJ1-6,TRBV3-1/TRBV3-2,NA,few,CASSQVTGLNSPLHF,TGTGCCAGCAGCCAAGTAACAGGGCTTAATTCACCCCTCCACTTT
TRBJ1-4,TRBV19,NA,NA,CASSTGRLGEKLFF,TGTGCCAGTAGTACGGGTCGACTCGGGGAAAAACTGTTTTTT
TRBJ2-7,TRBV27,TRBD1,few,CASRSQGAGSYEQYF,TGTGCCAGCAGATCACAGGGGGCAGGCTCCTACGAGCAGTACTTC
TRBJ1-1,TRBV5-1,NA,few,CASSPGGNTEAFF,TGCGCCAGCAGCCCCGGGGGGAACACTGAAGCTTTCTTT
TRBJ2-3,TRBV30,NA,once,CAWRNPSTDTQYF,TGTGCCTGGAGAAATCCTAGCACAGATACGCAGTATTTT
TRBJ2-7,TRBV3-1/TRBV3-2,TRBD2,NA,CASSHIAGAAPYEQYF,TGTGCCAGCAGCCACATAGCGGGGGCCGCCCCCTACGAGCAGTACTTC